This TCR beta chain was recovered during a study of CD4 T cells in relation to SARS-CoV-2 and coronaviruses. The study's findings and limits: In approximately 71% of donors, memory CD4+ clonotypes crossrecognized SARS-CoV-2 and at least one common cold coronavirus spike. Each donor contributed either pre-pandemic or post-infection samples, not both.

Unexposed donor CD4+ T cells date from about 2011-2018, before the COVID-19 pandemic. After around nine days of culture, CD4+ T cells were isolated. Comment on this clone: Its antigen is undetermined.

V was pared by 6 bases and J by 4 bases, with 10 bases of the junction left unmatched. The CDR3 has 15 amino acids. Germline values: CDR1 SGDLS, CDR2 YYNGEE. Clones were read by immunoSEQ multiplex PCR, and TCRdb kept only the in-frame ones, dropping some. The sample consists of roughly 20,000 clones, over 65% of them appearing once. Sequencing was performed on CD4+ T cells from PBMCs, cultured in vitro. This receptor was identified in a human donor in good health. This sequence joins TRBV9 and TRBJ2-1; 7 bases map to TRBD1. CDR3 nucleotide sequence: TGTGCCAGCACCCCGGGACAGAGATTATACAATGAGCAGTTCTTC. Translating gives CASTPGQRLYNEQFF.